The text below deals with one TCR beta chain. The antigen remains undetermined. TCRdb's table, derived via immunoSEQ multiplex PCR, lists solely in-frame clones and lacks some. The sample has roughly 43,000 clones, approximately 76% seen once. This record comes from a study of a mutant IDH1 vaccine in newly diagnosed glioma. Study in general: Males made up 62.5% and females about 40% of treated patients, whose mean age was 40.4 years. Study-wide results and caveats: Induction of immune responses by the vaccine occurred in 85% to 95% of patients.

Time point reported: week 23, last vaccination. Each vaccine dose was 300 ug of mutant IDH1 20-mer peptide, with topical imiquimod. There were new WHO grade 3 or 4 astrocytomas in the donors, and these were IDH1-mutant and ATRX-lost. The source material was PBMCs, sampled from a glioma patient whose treatment included an IDH1 peptide vaccine. This clonotype originated in a middle-aged man with glioma.

The CDR3 is CASSPREGITETQYF. CDR3 DNA sequence: TGTGCCAGCAGCCCCCGCGAGGGGATAACTGAGACCCAGTACTTC. The V and J genes are TRBV9 and TRBJ2-5; perhaps D is TRBD1 or TRBD2 (5 bases each). V was clipped by 4 bases and J by 5 bases, with 18 bases between them. The CDR3 consists of 15 residues. Germline V gene sequence: CDR1 SGDLS, CDR2 YYNGEE.